The rows below give T cell receptor beta chains drawn from one sample of a study of blood T cell repertoires in COVID-19. Here immunoSEQ multiplex PCR was the method, and the copy in TCRdb shows in-frame clones only, minus some. This table holds around 93,000 clones, approximately 81% found once. Sequencing was carried out using peripheral blood. The receptors come from a man aged 60-69 years with acute or convalescent COVID-19. CDR3s include the opening cysteine and the closing phenylalanine or tryptophan. The D gene is left open where the match is weak. Rows give clone size only sometimes, using once, few, many, or a class for an expanded clone.

clone size	D gene	V gene	J gene	CDR3 protein	CDR3 DNA
.	.	TRBV5-1	TRBJ1-6	CASRNRRVGADSPLHF	TGCGCCAGCAGAAACAGGAGGGTCGGTGCGGATTCACCCCTCCACTTT
.	.	TRBV29-1	TRBJ2-2	CSVGEASTGELFF	TGCAGCGTTGGCGAGGCGTCTACCGGGGAGCTGTTTTTT
once	.	TRBV6-5	TRBJ1-1	CASRIPGQMNTEAFF	TGTGCCAGCAGAATTCCCGGACAGATGAACACTGAAGCTTTCTTT
.	TRBD1	TRBV24-1	TRBJ2-2	CATSNPGQGSTGELFF	TGTGCCACCAGTAATCCGGGACAGGGGTCCACCGGGGAGCTGTTTTTT
.	.	TRBV18	TRBJ2-5	CASSPPEETQYF	TGTGCCAGCTCACCACCGGAGGAGACCCAGTACTTC
once	.	TRBV7-6	TRBJ1-4	CASSLRAAANEKLFF	TGTGCCAGCAGCCTGAGGGCAGCGGCTAATGAAAAACTGTTTTTT
.	.	TRBV5-1	TRBJ1-3	CASSPERGGPGNTIYF	TGCGCCAGCAGCCCGGAGCGAGGGGGTCCTGGAAACACCATATATTTT
.	.	TRBV5-1	TRBJ2-7	CASSPDNYEQYF	TGCGCCAGCAGCCCCGACAACTACGAGCAGTACTTC
.	TRBD1	TRBV29-1	TRBJ1-2	CSVWDRGLWSYGYTF	TGCAGCGTCTGGGACAGGGGGCTGTGGAGCTATGGCTACACCTTC
few	.	TRBV24-1	TRBJ1-5	CATSEPGEWAQHF	TGTGCCACCAGTGAACCAGGGGAATGGGCCCAGCATTTT
few	.	TRBV29-1	TRBJ2-2	CSVKEGGELFF	TGCAGCGTGAAAGAGGGCGGGGAGCTGTTTTTT
.	TRBD1	TRBV9	TRBJ2-1	CASSVGQEDNEQFF	TGTGCCAGCAGCGTGGGACAGGAAGACAATGAGCAGTTCTTC
.	.	TRBV11-1	TRBJ1-1	CASTTDRMNTEAFF	TGTGCCAGCACCACAGACAGGATGAACACTGAAGCTTTCTTT
.	.	TRBV25-1	TRBJ1-2	CASSESEAEVYGYTF	TGTGCCAGCAGTGAATCGGAGGCGGAGGTCTATGGCTACACCTTC
.	TRBD1	TRBV30	TRBJ2-2	CAWSGGQGTNTGELFF	TGTGCCTGGAGTGGGGGACAGGGCACGAACACCGGGGAGCTGTTTTTT
once	TRBD1	TRBV3-1/TRBV3-2	TRBJ1-2	CASSSPGQVNYGYTF	TGTGCCAGCAGCTCCCCCGGACAGGTCAACTATGGCTACACCTTC
.	.	TRBV6-5	TRBJ2-3	CASSYFQGGTQYF	TGTGCCAGCAGTTACTTCCAGGGAGGTACGCAGTATTTT
once	.	TRBV29-1	TRBJ2-3	CSVALLGEDTQYF	TGCAGCGTCGCCCTCCTAGGGGAAGATACGCAGTATTTT
once	.	TRBV5-4	TRBJ1-1	CASSSATENTEAFF	TGTGCCAGCAGCTCGGCGACAGAGAACACTGAAGCTTTCTTT
.	.	TRBV24-1	TRBJ1-1	CATRGQNTEAFF	TGTGCCACCAGAGGACAGAACACTGAAGCTTTCTTT
.	.	TRBV9	TRBJ2-5	CASGGTLETQYF	TGTGCCAGCGGGGGGACGTTAGAGACCCAGTACTTC
few	.	TRBV30	TRBJ1-4	CAWDYGGTNEKLFF	TGTGCCTGGGATTATGGAGGAACTAATGAAAAACTGTTTTTT
.	TRBD2	TRBV6-5	TRBJ2-2	CASSSSGLAEKELFF	TGTGCCAGCAGTTCCTCCGGACTAGCGGAAAAGGAGCTGTTTTTT
once	TRBD1	TRBV13	TRBJ2-7	CASRRTGVEEQYF	TGTGCCAGCAGACGGACAGGGGTGGAAGAGCAGTACTTC
.	.	TRBV6-5	TRBJ2-4	CASRAGLAKNIQYF	TGTGCCAGCAGGGCGGGCCTAGCCAAAAACATTCAGTACTTC
.	.	TRBV10-2	TRBJ1-2	CASSTGTEGRGYTF	TGCGCCAGCAGTACCGGGACTGAAGGCCGGGGCTACACCTTC
few	TRBD1	TRBV5-1	TRBJ2-2	CASSGGTGDTGELFF	TGCGCCAGCAGCGGCGGGACAGGGGACACCGGGGAGCTGTTTTTT
.	.	TRBV10-1	TRBJ1-1	CASSPRTGGYTEAFF	TGCGCCAGCAGTCCCAGGACGGGGGGGTACACTGAAGCTTTCTTT
.	.	TRBV27	TRBJ1-3	CASSLSITQAGNTIYF	TGTGCCAGCAGTTTATCGATAACCCAGGCTGGAAACACCATATATTTT
.	TRBD1	TRBV30	TRBJ1-4	CAWSFWTGLNEKLFF	TGTGCCTGGAGTTTCTGGACAGGGCTTAATGAAAAACTGTTTTTT
.	.	TRBV10-3	TRBJ2-5	CAINSGGTGETQYF	TGTGCCATCAACTCTGGCGGGACTGGCGAGACCCAGTACTTC
.	.	TRBV27	TRBJ2-3	CASSFSSTDTQYF	TGTGCCAGCAGTTTCTCGAGCACAGATACGCAGTATTTT
once	.	TRBV30	TRBJ1-2	CAWSTKTDNYGYTF	TGTGCCTGGAGTACCAAGACAGATAACTATGGCTACACCTTC
.	.	TRBV6-6	TRBJ1-2	CASSPGADYGYTF	TGTGCCAGCAGCCCTGGGGCAGACTATGGCTACACCTTC
.	.	TRBV6-5	TRBJ1-4	CASSRLGRLNEKLFF	TGTGCCAGCAGCCGCCTGGGGCGATTGAATGAAAAACTGTTTTTT
.	TRBD1	TRBV6-1	TRBJ2-7	CASREGQGSSYEQYF	TGTGCCAGCCGTGAGGGACAGGGGAGCTCCTACGAGCAGTACTTC
once	TRBD1	TRBV19	TRBJ1-1	CASSPSGGVNAFF	TGTGCCAGTAGTCCGTCAGGGGGAGTTAATGCTTTCTTT
.	.	TRBV5-1	TRBJ1-2	CASSLAGGVYGYTF	TGCGCCAGCAGCTTGGCCGGAGGAGTATATGGCTACACCTTC
many	TRBD2	TRBV24-1	TRBJ2-3	CATSDGGTSGGGDTQYF	TGTGCCACCAGTGATGGCGGGACTAGCGGGGGAGGAGATACGCAGTATTTT
.	TRBD1	TRBV10-3	TRBJ2-7	CAISGMGTVYEQYF	TGTGCCATCAGTGGAATGGGGACAGTCTACGAGCAGTACTTC